A single sample is the source of the 29 T cell receptor beta chains below, sequenced in a study of low-dose radiotherapy and immunotherapy resistance in tumors. First-strand cDNA relied on TRAV- and TRBV-specific primers spanning alpha and beta chains. TCR amplification used around 20 PCR cycles, a constant-region primer and a V-primer adapter. TCRdb passed the reads through MiXCR, listing each CDR3 protein once. Of 65,000 to 100,000 distinct CDR3 sequences in the sample, 15% to 20% are singletons; the top ten hold 2.8%. Time point: before trial treatment. The sequencing here drew on PBMCs, taken before treatment. The receptors stem from a male donor with prostate cancer.

CDR3 protein: CASRPSGGAPEQFF. The CDR3 DNA reads TGTGCCAGCCGACCTAGCGGGGGGGCTCCGGAGCAGTTCTTC. This sequence joins TRBV6-5 and TRBJ2-1; 12 bases line up with TRBD2. Unmatched junction bases numbered 9, after V lost 8 bases and J lost 10 bases. The CDR3 sequence is 14 residues long. Germline CDR1 MNHEY, CDR2 SVGAGI.

This clonotype was seen ten or more times. This chain uses TRBV6-5 with TRBJ1-1; D not resolved. Germline V gene sequence: CDR1 MNHEY, CDR2 SVGAGI. V was clipped by 0 bases and J by 1 base, with 9 bases between them. The CDR3 consists of 15 residues. CDR3 sequence reads: CASSYSWQSNTEAFF. The CDR3 DNA sequence: TGTGCCAGCAGTTACTCCTGGCAGTCGAACACTGAAGCTTTCTTT.

This clonotype has a count of ten or more. One junction end disagrees with the germline gene, perhaps due to a read error. The V and J genes are TRBV11-2 and TRBJ2-1, with 10 bases aligning to TRBD1. Looked up from germline, CDR1 is SGHAT and CDR2 is FQNNGV. The CDR3 totals 14 residues. CDR3: CASSRDRGYSEQFF. The CDR3 coding sequence is TGTGCCAGCAGTAGGGACAGGGGATACAGTGAGCAGTTCTTC. Full variable domain (rest looked up from reference TRBV11-2 and TRBJ2-1): EAGVAQSPRYKIIEKRQSVAFWCNPISGHATLYWYQQILGQGPKLLIQFQNNGVVDDSQLPKDRFSAERLKGVDSTLKIQPAKLEDSAVYLCASSRDRGYSEQFFGPGTRLTVL.

The chain is built from TRBV3-1 and TRBJ2-2; D tentatively reads TRBD1 or TRBD2 (6 bases each). The CDR3 sequence is 15 residues long. CDR1 is LGHDT and CDR2 is YNNKEL in the germline V gene (reference sequence). Trimming removed 6 bases at V and 3 bases at J, with 14 bases between. The CDR3 loop reads CASSPERGDTGELFF. Written as DNA, the CDR3 is TGTGCCAGCAGTCCTGAGAGGGGGGACACCGGGGAGCTGTTTTTT.

The chain links TRBV29-1 to TRBJ2-7; the match to TRBD1 covers 11 bases. The V gene's germline CDR1 is SQVTM and CDR2 ANQGSEA. CDR3 length: 15 amino acids. After removal of 3 bases from V and 3 bases from J, the junction contained 7 bases not matched to a gene. The CDR3 protein is CSVESAGTGGYEQYF. The CDR3 region has the DNA TGCAGCGTTGAGTCCGCCGGGACAGGGGGCTACGAGCAGTACTTC.

This clonotype was recorded many times. The V and J genes are TRBV23-1 and TRBJ2-7, with TRBD1 as a possible D gene (5 bases). TRBV23-1 is sorted into the ORF group, with uncertain function. The CDR3 is made up of 17 amino acids. With 2 bases removed from V and 5 bases from J, the gap between germline ends came to 22 bases. CDR3 residues: CASSQPATDSVVNEQYF. The CDR3, as DNA: TGCGCCAGCAGTCAACCGGCGACAGATTCGGTAGTCAACGAGCAGTACTTC.

This clonotype was counted between two and nine times. The chain carries TRBV7-9 and TRBJ2-3; D is unresolved. V was cut by 1 base and J by 2 bases, with 7 bases left in between. The CDR3 covers 14 residues. Germline CDR1 SEHNR, CDR2 FQNEAQ (reference sequence). As DNA, the CDR3 is TGTGCCAGCAGCTTAGTAAGGTCCACAGATACGCAGTATTTT. Translated: CASSLVRSTDTQYF.

In this sample, this clonotype turned up many times. The gene calls are TRBV5-1 and TRBJ1-1, with TRBD1 matching over 7 bases. This CDR3 has 14 residues. With 0 bases clipped from V and 5 bases from J, the junction kept 4 bases outside the gene matches. Germline V lookup: CDR1 SGHRS, CDR2 YFSETQ. The CDR3 here is CASSLGQGGTEAFF. In DNA form, the CDR3 reads TGCGCCAGCAGCTTGGGACAGGGTGGGACTGAAGCTTTCTTT.

This clonotype was counted at least ten times. The chain employs TRBV24-1 and TRBJ2-1, with 9 bases matching TRBD2. Unmatched junction bases numbered 14, after V lost 3 bases and J lost 12 bases. CDR1 KGHDR and CDR2 SFDVKD come from the germline V gene. The CDR3 contains 16 residues. The DNA of the CDR3 is TGTGCCACCAGTGATCCTTCTAGCGGGGACCTAGGGGGGCAGTTCTTC. Its translation is CATSDPSSGDLGGQFF.

Many counts were recorded for this clonotype. The chain is built from TRBV5-6 and TRBJ2-1; TRBD2 agrees at 9 bases. This CDR3 comprises 16 residues. Trimming removed 4 bases from V and 0 bases from J; junction bases left unmatched: 5. The germline CDR1 and CDR2 sequences are SGHDT and YYEEEE. CDR3 loop: CASSPGLAPSYNEQFF. In nucleotides, the CDR3 is TGTGCCAGCAGCCCCGGACTAGCGCCCTCCTACAATGAGCAGTTCTTC. The whole variable domain, remainder taken from reference TRBV5-6 and TRBJ2-1, is DAGVTQSPTHLIKTRGQQVTLRCSPKSGHDTVSWYQQALGQGPQFIFQYYEEEERQRGNFPDRFSGHQFPNYSSELNVNALLLGDSALYLCASSPGLAPSYNEQFFGPGTRLTVL.

J is TRBJ1-3 and V is TRBV7-2, with TRBD1 as a possible D gene (6 bases). V was clipped by 5 bases and J by 8 bases, with 19 bases between them. CDR1 is SGHTA and CDR2 is FQGNSA in the germline V gene. The CDR3 runs 15 residues. This CDR3 is CASSRSGQSQDTIYF. In DNA, the CDR3 is TGTGCCAGCAGCCGGAGTGGACAGAGTCAGGACACCATATATTTT. Supplemented by reference TRBV7-2 and TRBJ1-3, the full variable domain reads GAGVSQSPSNKVTEKGKDVELRCDPISGHTALYWYRQSLGQGLEFLIYFQGNSAPDKSGLPSDRFSAERTGGSVSTLTIQRTQQEDSAVYLCASSRSGQSQDTIYFGEGSWLTVV.

This clonotype has ten or more counts. V gene TRBV10-3 combines with J gene TRBJ1-6; 7 bases fit TRBD1. The trim removed 3 bases at V and 7 bases at J, leaving 9 bases unmatched. CDR3 length: 16 amino acids. Germline assignment: CDR1 ENHRY and CDR2 SYGVKD. CDR3 sequence: CAISDPSQGRNSPLHF. CDR3 nucleotides: TGTGCCATCAGTGACCCATCACAGGGGCGGAATTCACCCCTCCACTTT.

This clonotype was picked up many times. The chain uses TRBV27 and TRBJ2-1; D might be TRBD1 (5 bases). Trimming took 3 bases from V and 6 from J, leaving 15 bases between them. CDR1 and CDR2 (germline): MNHEY, SMNVEV (reference sequence). The CDR3 contains 15 residues. CDR3 sequence reads: CASSFWPRDINEQFF. CDR3 in DNA: TGTGCCAGCAGTTTCTGGCCCAGGGATATCAATGAGCAGTTCTTC.

Comments on this clonotype: This sequence is one base from a far larger clone and is likely a read error. This chain uses TRBV2 with TRBJ2-3; D gene ambiguous. The CDR3 spans 12 residues. Trimming shortened V by 3 bases and J by 7 bases, and 8 bases separated the two germline ends. Germline values: CDR1 SNHLY, CDR2 FYNNEI. CDR3 amino acids: CASSDTRNTQYF. CDR3 DNA sequence: TGTGCCAGCAGTGATACCCGGAATACGCAGTATTTT.

The chain carries TRBV5-1 and TRBJ2-2; 7 nucleotides agree with TRBD2. Germline trimming cut 1 base from V and 4 bases from J; bases unmatched to any gene: 7. From germline, CDR1 is SGHRS and CDR2 YFSETQ. This CDR3 region has 16 residues. CDR3: CASSLSLGGGTGELFF. CDR3 in DNA: TGCGCCAGCAGCTTGTCCCTCGGCGGGGGCACCGGGGAGCTGTTTTTT.

This clonotype has a count of ten or more. The rearrangement joins TRBV15 to TRBJ2-3; D perhaps matches TRBD1 (6 bases). The V gene lost 7 bases and the J gene lost 8 bases, with 22 bases spanning the gap. The CDR3 totals 15 residues. Germline CDR1 LNHNV, CDR2 YYDKDF (reference sequence). DNA for the CDR3: TGTGCCACCACCCCGGACCGTAATGGGGGCGGTACGCAGTATTTT. It yields the protein CATTPDRNGGGTQYF.

This clonotype was seen ten or more times. CDR3 bases: TGCGCCAGCAAGGGAACCCGAAACTATGGCTACACCTTC. The encoded protein is CASKGTRNYGYTF. The gene calls are TRBV5-1 and TRBJ1-2, with no clear D. CDR1 and CDR2 from the germline V gene are SGHRS and YFSETQ. Trimming took off 6 bases at V and 2 bases at J, with 11 bases between the two ends. The CDR3 sequence is 13 residues long.

The gene calls are TRBV4-1 and TRBJ1-5; D not certain. Germline-derived CDR1 and CDR2 are MGHRA and YSYEKL. Trimming left V 3 bases short and J 4 bases short, with 19 bases between. CDR3 length: 17 amino acids. The DNA of the CDR3 is TGCGCCAGCAGCCATCTACCGGAGCGGATAGGGAATCAGCCCCAGCATTTT. Translated: CASSHLPERIGNQPQHF.

This clonotype was detected ten times or more. The V and J genes are TRBV6-5 and TRBJ2-7, with no clear D. The CDR3 is made up of 13 amino acids. Per germline, CDR1 MNHEY and CDR2 SVGAGI. Trimming took off 10 bases at V and 2 bases at J, with 15 bases between the two ends. CDR3 protein: CAKSSCGPYEQYF. The CDR3 DNA reads as TGTGCCAAATCGTCTTGTGGCCCCTACGAGCAGTACTTC.

This clonotype came up many times. This chain joins TRBV5-5 and TRBJ2-7; D is possibly TRBD1 or TRBD2 (5 bases each). CDR3 size: 16 residues. The ends were cut back, 5 bases at V and 5 bases at J, with 23 bases in the middle. CDR1 and CDR2 (germline): SGHKS, YYEKEE (reference sequence). The CDR3 here is CASRPPEGPLNNEQYF. CDR3 nucleotides: TGTGCCAGCAGACCCCCTGAGGGGCCGCTAAACAACGAGCAGTACTTC.

This chain connects TRBV25-1 to TRBJ2-7; no clear D gene. Germline CDR1 and CDR2: MGHDK and SYGVNS. This CDR3 has 14 amino acids. Trimming shortened V by 2 bases and J by 3 bases, and 11 bases separated the two germline ends. In DNA, the CDR3 is TGTGCCAGCAGTGAACTGGGCTCCGACTACGAGCAGTACTTC. It codes for CASSELGSDYEQYF.

This clonotype was picked up many times. This chain connects TRBV12-3 or TRBV12-4 to TRBJ2-6; no definite D call. This CDR3 spans 15 amino acids. Trimming took 6 bases from V and 0 from J, leaving 9 bases between them. DNA of the CDR3: TGTGCCAGCAGCCCACACCTCTCTGGGGCCAACGTCCTGACTTTC. Protein: CASSPHLSGANVLTF.

This clonotype has ten or more counts. The V gene is TRBV19, the J gene TRBJ2-3; either TRBD1 or TRBD2 may supply D (5 bases each). Between the trimmed V and J ends, which lost 3 bases and 2 bases, there was a span of 9 bases. The CDR3 covers 14 residues. Germline lookup yields CDR1 LNHDA and CDR2 SQIVND (reference sequence). The CDR3 spells CASSMIGTTDTQYF. Here the CDR3 DNA reads TGTGCCAGTAGTATGATAGGGACCACAGATACGCAGTATTTT. The full variable domain, completed using reference TRBV19 and TRBJ2-3, is DGGITQSPKYLFRKEGQNVTLSCEQNLNHDAMYWYRQDPGQGLRLIYYSQIVNDFQKGDIAEGYSVSREKKESFPLTVTSAQKNPTAFYLCASSMIGTTDTQYFGPGTRLTVL.

This clonotype was counted many times. The CDR3 DNA reads as TGTGCCAGCAGTTTGTTGGCATCGGGAGGGGGCTACACCTTC. As protein: CASSLLASGGGYTF. This chain uses TRBV12-3 or TRBV12-4 with TRBJ1-2, with D uncertain. The CDR3 covers 14 residues. V was cut by 3 bases and J by 8 bases, with 16 bases left in between.

This clonotype was observed a few times. The V gene is TRBV6-2 or TRBV6-3, the J gene TRBJ2-4; D ambiguous. The CDR3 spans 14 residues. Deletions cut 6 bases from V and 0 bases from J, with 9 bases between. Germline CDR1 reads MNHEY; CDR2 reads SVGEGT. The CDR3 DNA is TGTGCCAGCAGCCTACTATTAGCCAAAAACATTCAGTACTTC. Amino acid sequence: CASSLLLAKNIQYF.

This clonotype was recorded at least ten times. This chain connects TRBV5-1 to TRBJ2-7; TRBD1 aligns across 9 bases. Germline CDR1 SGHRS, CDR2 YFSETQ. V lost 0 bases and J lost 4; bases outside the gene matches: 11. The CDR3 extends over 17 amino acids. CDR3 nucleotide sequence: TGCGCCAGCAGCTTGGTCGGTGTCGGGACAGGGACGTACGAGCAGTACTTC. Translation: CASSLVGVGTGTYEQYF. The full variable domain, completed using reference TRBV5-1 and TRBJ2-7, is KAGVTQTPRYLIKTRGQQVTLSCSPISGHRSVSWYQQTPGQGLQFLFEYFSETQRNKGNFPGRFSGRQFSNSRSEMNVSTLELGDSALYLCASSLVGVGTGTYEQYFGPGTRLTVT.

This clonotype was recorded many times. V is TRBV7-6 and J is TRBJ2-5, with D possibly being TRBD1 (6 bases). The V gene's germline CDR1 is SGHVS and CDR2 FNYEAQ. The CDR3 is made up of 14 amino acids. The ends were cut back, 1 base at V and 13 bases at J, with 19 bases in the middle. This CDR3 reads CASSLGSTGSRAYF. The CDR3, as DNA: TGTGCCAGCAGCTTAGGAAGCACAGGGTCCCGGGCGTACTTC.

This clonotype has only a few counts. CDR3: CSARPAESSYNSPLHF. CDR3 bases: TGCAGTGCTAGGCCCGCAGAAAGCTCCTATAATTCACCCCTCCACTTT. The chain uses TRBV20-1 and TRBJ1-6; D is ambiguous. Trimming stripped 3 bases from V and 0 bases from J, with 12 bases between. Germline V gene sequence: CDR1 DFQATT, CDR2 SNEGSKA (reference sequence). The CDR3 is made up of 16 amino acids.

This chain joins TRBV5-1 and TRBJ2-7; 7 bases line up with TRBD1. The germline V gene encodes CDR1 SGHRS and CDR2 YFSETQ. This CDR3 has 16 residues. V lost 0 bases to trimming and J lost 0 bases; unmatched junction nucleotides: 6. CDR3 coding DNA: TGCGCCAGCAGCTTGGAGGGGGCCCTGAGCTCCTACGAGCAGTACTTC. Protein: CASSLEGALSSYEQYF. The complete variable domain, with remaining parts taken from reference TRBV5-1 and TRBJ2-7, reads KAGVTQTPRYLIKTRGQQVTLSCSPISGHRSVSWYQQTPGQGLQFLFEYFSETQRNKGNFPGRFSGRQFSNSRSEMNVSTLELGDSALYLCASSLEGALSSYEQYFGPGTRLTVT.